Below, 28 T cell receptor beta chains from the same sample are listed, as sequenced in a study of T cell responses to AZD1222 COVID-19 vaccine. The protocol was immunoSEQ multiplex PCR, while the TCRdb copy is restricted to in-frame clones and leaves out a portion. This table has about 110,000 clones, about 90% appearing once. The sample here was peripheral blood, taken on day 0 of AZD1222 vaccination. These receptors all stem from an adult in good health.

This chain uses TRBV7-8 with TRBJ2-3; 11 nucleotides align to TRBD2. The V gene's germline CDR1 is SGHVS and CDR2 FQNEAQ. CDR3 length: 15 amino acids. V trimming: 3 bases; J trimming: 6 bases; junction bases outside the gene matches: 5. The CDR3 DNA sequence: TGTGCCAGCAGCTTTAGCGGGGGGGCCTGGGATACGCAGTATTTT. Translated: CASSFSGGAWDTQYF.

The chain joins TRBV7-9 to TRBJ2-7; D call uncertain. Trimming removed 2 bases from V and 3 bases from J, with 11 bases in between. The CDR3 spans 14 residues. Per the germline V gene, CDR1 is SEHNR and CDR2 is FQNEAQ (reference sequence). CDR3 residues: CASSLFKENYEQYF. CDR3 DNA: TGTGCCAGCAGCTTATTTAAGGAGAACTACGAGCAGTACTTC.

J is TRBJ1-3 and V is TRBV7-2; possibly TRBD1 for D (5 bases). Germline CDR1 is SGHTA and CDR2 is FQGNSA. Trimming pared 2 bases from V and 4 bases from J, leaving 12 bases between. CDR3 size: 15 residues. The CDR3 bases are TGTGCCAGCAGCTTATTCCCAGGGACGGGAAACACCATATATTTT. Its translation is CASSLFPGTGNTIYF.

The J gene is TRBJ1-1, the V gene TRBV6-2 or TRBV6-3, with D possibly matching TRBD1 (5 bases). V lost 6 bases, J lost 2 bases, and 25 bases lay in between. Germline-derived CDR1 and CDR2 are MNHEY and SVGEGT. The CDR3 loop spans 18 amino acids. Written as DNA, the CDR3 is TGTGCCAGCAGCGACCCTCGGGGACGGGTCTCCCCAAACACTGAAGCTTTCTTT. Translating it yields CASSDPRGRVSPNTEAFF.

CDR3 bases: TGCGCCAGCAGCTTGGTAGCGGGGCTCCCCTACGAGCAGTACTTC. It specifies CASSLVAGLPYEQYF. The chain is built from TRBV5-1 and TRBJ2-7, with 8 bases lining up with TRBD2. The V gene's germline CDR1 is SGHRS and CDR2 YFSETQ. CDR3 length equals 15 residues. The J segment lost 2 bases and the V segment lost 0 bases, leaving 4 bases of the junction unmatched.

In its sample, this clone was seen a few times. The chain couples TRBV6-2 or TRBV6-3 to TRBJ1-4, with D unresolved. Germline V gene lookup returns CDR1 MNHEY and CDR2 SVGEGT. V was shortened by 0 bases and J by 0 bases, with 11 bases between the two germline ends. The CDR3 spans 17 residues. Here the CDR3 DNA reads TGTGCCAGCAGTTACTCTGACCCTTCTGCAACTAATGAAAAACTGTTTTTT. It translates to CASSYSDPSATNEKLFF.

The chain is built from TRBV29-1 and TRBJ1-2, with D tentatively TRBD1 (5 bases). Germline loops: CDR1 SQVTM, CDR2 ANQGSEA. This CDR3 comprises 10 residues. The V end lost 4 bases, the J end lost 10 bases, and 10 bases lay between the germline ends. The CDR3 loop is CSVVGVPYTF. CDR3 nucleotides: TGCAGCGTTGTAGGGGTCCCCTACACCTTC.

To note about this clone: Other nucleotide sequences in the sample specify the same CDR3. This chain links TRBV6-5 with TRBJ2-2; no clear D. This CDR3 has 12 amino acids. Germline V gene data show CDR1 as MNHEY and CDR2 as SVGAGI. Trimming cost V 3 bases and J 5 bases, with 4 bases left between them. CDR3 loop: CASSYRTGELFF. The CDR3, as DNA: TGTGCCAGCAGTTATAGGACCGGGGAGCTGTTTTTT.

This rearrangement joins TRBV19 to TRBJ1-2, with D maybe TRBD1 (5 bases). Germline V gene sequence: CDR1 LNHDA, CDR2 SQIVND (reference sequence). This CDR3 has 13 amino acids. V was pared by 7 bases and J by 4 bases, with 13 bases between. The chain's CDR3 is CASTVDRGYGYTF. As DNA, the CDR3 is TGTGCCAGTACAGTTGACAGAGGCTATGGCTACACCTTC.

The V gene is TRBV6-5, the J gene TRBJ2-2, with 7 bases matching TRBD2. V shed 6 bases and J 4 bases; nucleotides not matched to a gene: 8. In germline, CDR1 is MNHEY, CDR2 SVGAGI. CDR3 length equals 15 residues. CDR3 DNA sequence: TGTGCCAGCAGGTACCGGGACTACCCCACCGGGGAGCTGTTTTTT. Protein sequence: CASRYRDYPTGELFF.

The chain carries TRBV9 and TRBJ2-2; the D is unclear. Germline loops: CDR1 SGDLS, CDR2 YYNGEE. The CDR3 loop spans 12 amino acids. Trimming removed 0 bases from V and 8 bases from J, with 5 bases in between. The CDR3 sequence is CASSVEEGELFF. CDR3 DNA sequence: TGTGCCAGCAGCGTAGAGGAGGGGGAGCTGTTTTTT.

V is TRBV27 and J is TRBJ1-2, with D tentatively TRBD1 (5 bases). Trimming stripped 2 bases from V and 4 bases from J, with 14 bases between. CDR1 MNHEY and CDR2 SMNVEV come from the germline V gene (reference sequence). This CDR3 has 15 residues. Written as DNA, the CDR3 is TGTGCCAGCAGTTTAGTAGGGACGCTTGGCTATGGCTACACCTTC. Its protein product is CASSLVGTLGYGYTF.

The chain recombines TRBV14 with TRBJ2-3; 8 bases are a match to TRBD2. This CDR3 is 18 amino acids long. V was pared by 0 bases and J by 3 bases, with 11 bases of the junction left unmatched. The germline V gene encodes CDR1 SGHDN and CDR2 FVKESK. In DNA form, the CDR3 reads TGTGCCAGCAGCCAAGAGGACGGGGGGGCAGGTTTAACAGATACGCAGTATTTT. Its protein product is CASSQEDGGAGLTDTQYF.

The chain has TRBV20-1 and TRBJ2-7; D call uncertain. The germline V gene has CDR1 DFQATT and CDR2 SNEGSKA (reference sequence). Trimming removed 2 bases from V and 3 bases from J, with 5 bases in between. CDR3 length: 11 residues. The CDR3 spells CSARHGYEQYF. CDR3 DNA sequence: TGCAGTGCTAGACATGGCTACGAGCAGTACTTC.

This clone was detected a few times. In nucleotides, the CDR3 is TGTGCCAGTTCGATTCGGGACAGGGTGAATCAGCCCCAGCATTTT. It encodes CASSIRDRVNQPQHF. V gene TRBV19 combines with J gene TRBJ1-5; TRBD1 matches at 9 bases. The CDR3 contains 15 residues. The germline V gene has CDR1 LNHDA and CDR2 SQIVND (reference sequence). V shed 8 bases, J shed 4 bases, and the junction held 9 bases outside the gene matches.

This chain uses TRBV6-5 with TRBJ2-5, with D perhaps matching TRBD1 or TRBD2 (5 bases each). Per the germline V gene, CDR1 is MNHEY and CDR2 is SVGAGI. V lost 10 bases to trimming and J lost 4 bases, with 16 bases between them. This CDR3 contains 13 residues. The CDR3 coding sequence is TGTGCCACCCAGAGAGGGGCTGGAGAGACCCAGTACTTC. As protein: CATQRGAGETQYF.

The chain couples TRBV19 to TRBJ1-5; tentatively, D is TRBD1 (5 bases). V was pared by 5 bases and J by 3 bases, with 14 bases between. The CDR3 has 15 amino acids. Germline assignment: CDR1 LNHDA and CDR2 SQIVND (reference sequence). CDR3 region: CASSPPGRVNQPQHF. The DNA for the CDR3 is TGTGCCAGTAGTCCCCCAGGGAGGGTCAATCAGCCCCAGCATTTT.

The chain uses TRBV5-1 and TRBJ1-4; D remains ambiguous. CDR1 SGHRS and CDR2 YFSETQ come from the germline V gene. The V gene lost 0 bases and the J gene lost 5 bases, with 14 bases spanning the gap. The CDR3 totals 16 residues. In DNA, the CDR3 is TGCGCCAGCAGCTTGGGGGTTGACAAAACCAATGAAAAACTGTTTTTT. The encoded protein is CASSLGVDKTNEKLFF.

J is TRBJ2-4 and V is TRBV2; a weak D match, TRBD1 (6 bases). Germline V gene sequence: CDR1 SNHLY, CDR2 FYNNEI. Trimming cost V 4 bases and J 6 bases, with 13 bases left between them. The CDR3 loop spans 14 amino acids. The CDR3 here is CASSAPRGGNIQYF. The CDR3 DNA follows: TGTGCCAGCAGTGCCCCCAGAGGGGGAAACATTCAGTACTTC.

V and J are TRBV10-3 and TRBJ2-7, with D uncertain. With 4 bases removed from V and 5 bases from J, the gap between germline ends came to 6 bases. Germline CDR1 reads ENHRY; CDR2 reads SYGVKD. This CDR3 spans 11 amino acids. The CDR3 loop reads CAISATHEQYF. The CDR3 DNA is TGTGCCATCAGTGCTACCCACGAGCAGTACTTC.

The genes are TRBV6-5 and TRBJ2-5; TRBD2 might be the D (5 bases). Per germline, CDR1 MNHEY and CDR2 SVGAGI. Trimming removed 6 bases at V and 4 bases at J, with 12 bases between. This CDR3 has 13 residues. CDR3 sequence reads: CASSPSRGETQYF. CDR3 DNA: TGTGCCAGCAGCCCCTCCCGGGGAGAGACCCAGTACTTC.

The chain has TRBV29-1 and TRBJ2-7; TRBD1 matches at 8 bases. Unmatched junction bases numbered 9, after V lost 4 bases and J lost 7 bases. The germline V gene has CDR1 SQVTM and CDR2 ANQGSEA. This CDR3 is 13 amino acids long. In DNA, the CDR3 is TGCAGCGTTGTAAGCCAGGGGGCTTGGGAGCAGTACTTC. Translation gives CSVVSQGAWEQYF.

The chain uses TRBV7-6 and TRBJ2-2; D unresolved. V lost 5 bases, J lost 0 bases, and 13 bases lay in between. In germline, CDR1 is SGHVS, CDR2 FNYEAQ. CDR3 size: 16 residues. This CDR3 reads CASSPTRKTNTGELFF. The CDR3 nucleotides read TGTGCCAGCAGCCCCACCAGGAAAACGAACACCGGGGAGCTGTTTTTT.

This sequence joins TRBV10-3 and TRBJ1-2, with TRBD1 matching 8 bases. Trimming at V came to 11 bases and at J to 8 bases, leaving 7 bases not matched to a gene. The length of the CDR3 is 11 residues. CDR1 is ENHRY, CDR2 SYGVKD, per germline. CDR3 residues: CAAQGARGYTF. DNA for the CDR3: TGTGCCGCGCAGGGGGCGCGGGGCTACACCTTC.

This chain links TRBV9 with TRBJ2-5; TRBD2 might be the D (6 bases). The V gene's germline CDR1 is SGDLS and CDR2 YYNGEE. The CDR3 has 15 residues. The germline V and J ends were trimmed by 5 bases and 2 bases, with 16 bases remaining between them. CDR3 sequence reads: CASSLGPAGQETQYF. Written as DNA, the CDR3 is TGTGCCAGCAGTCTAGGGCCGGCGGGGCAAGAGACCCAGTACTTC.

The CDR3 here is CASSLGGNTEAFF. CDR3 in DNA: TGCGCCAGCAGCTTGGGGGGGAACACTGAAGCTTTCTTT. The chain couples TRBV5-1 to TRBJ1-1; D ambiguous. The CDR3 extends over 13 amino acids. V was cut by 0 bases and J by 1 base, with 4 bases left in between. Germline V CDR1 and CDR2: SGHRS, YFSETQ.

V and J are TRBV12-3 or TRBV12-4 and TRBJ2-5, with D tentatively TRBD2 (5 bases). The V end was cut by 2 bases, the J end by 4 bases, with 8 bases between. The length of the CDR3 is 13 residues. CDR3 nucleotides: TGTGCCAGCAGTTTACTGGCGGGAGAGACCCAGTACTTC. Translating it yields CASSLLAGETQYF.

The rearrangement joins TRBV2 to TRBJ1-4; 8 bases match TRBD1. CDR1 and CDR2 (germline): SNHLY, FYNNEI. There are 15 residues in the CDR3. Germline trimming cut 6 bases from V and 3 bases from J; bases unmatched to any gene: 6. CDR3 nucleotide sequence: TGTGCCAGCAGGGACAGGGCGGGATCTAATGAAAAACTGTTTTTT. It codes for CASRDRAGSNEKLFF.